This T cell receptor beta chain was profiled in a study of blood T cell repertoires in COVID-19. On the study more broadly: PBMCs, B-cell-depleted T cells, or T cells were the source of the cDNA or gDNA that made up the material.

Per the original data handling: The assay estimated nucleated cells by amplifying reference gene primers. The repertoire was sequenced with immunoSEQ multiplex PCR; TCRdb's copy has only in-frame clones and lacks some. That table gives V, J and clone size, and the DNA gave D and trimming. The sample includes about 180,000 clones, almost 80% of them seen just once. This CDR3 spans 14 amino acids. The V gene's germline CDR1 is WSHSY and CDR2 SAAADI. V lost 11 bases, J lost 2 bases, and 15 bases lay in between. The V call is TRBV10-2, the J call TRBJ2-2; a weak D match, TRBD1 (5 bases). Sequenced: peripheral blood. The TCR comes from an older woman with acute or convalescent COVID-19. The CDR3 loop is CASQGGHNTGELFF. CDR3 nucleotide sequence: TGCGCCTCCCAGGGCGGCCATAACACCGGGGAGCTGTTTTTT.